Given below is one T cell receptor (beta chain) in context. The V end was cut by 3 bases, the J end by 0 bases, with 6 bases between. This CDR3 contains 12 residues. CDR1 is SQVTM, CDR2 ANQGSEA, per germline. PCR primers comprised 60 Vbeta and 13 Jbeta primers. Study processing details: An analysis that came later counted roughly 80 million unique TCR beta chains, roughly 11 million shared. Profiled with immunoSEQ multiplex PCR; TCRdb holds only in-frame clones, not every one. The V and J calls and clone size are taken from that table; D and trimming were inferred from the DNA. The sample shows around 150,000 clones, roughly 63% of them seen only once. This entry belongs to a study of cytomegalovirus exposure and HLA in healthy donors. Background on the study: For the roughly 390 genotyped donors, more than 65% fell within the Caucasian-associated ancestry cluster.

This clonotype originated in a woman between 55 and 75 years old in good health and CMV-seropositive. The sequenced sample was PBMCs. The chain recombines TRBV29-1 with TRBJ2-7, with D possibly matching TRBD2 (5 bases). The CDR3 nucleotides are TGCAGCGTTGAGAGCGGCTCCTACGAGCAGTACTTC. This sequence encodes CSVESGSYEQYF.